This is a list of T cell receptor beta chains from one sample in a study of blood T cells in healthy people across ages. TCRdb called the 5' RACE reads again in MiXCR, with one record for every CDR3 protein. In the table there are nearly 1 million distinct CDR3 sequences, 45% to 60% of which are singletons. The specimen was blood. These receptors were obtained from a woman aged 55 to 70 in good health. CDR3s include the opening cysteine and the closing phenylalanine or tryptophan. The D gene is left open where the match is weak. Some rows mark clone size as missing; the rest say once, few, many or name a class of expanded clone.

TRBJ1-1,-,-,TRBV12-1,CASTPGRLNTEAFF,TGTGCCAGCACCCCGGGACGTCTGAACACTGAAGCTTTCTTT
TRBJ2-7,TRBD1,-,TRBV6-6,CASNTKTGGYEQYF,TGTGCCAGCAACACGAAGACAGGGGGTTACGAGCAGTACTTC
TRBJ2-3,TRBD2,-,TRBV12-3/TRBV12-4,CASSLLAGGVDTQYF,TGTGCCAGCAGTCTACTAGCGGGAGGGGTAGATACGCAGTATTTT
TRBJ1-1,-,few,TRBV4-1,CASSQVANTEAFF,TGCGCCAGCAGCCAAGTAGCGAACACTGAAGCTTTCTTT
TRBJ2-1,-,many,TRBV20-1,CSATNLASSYNEQFF,TGCAGTGCGACTAATCTAGCTTCCTCCTACAATGAGCAGTTCTTC
TRBJ1-6,TRBD1,-,TRBV19,CASSGTGVSPLHF,TGTGCCAGTAGTGGGACAGGGGTATCACCCCTCCACTTT
TRBJ1-1,-,-,TRBV20-1,CSGPGQTNTEAFF,TGCAGTGGACCCGGACAAACTAACACTGAAGCTTTCTTT
TRBJ2-1,TRBD2,many,TRBV7-2,CASSQGLAGYNEQFF,TGCGCCAGCAGCCAGGGACTAGCGGGGTACAATGAGCAGTTCTTC
TRBJ2-3,TRBD1,-,TRBV6-1,CASSSRDRGADTRYF,TGTGCCAGCAGCTCCCGGGACAGGGGAGCAGATACGCGGTATTTT
TRBJ2-4,TRBD1,-,TRBV4-1,CASRPTGRNLAKNIQYF,TGCGCCAGCAGACCGACAGGGCGAAACCTAGCCAAAAACATTCAGTACTTC
TRBJ1-1,-,once,TRBV6-5,CASSPGGRGGTEAFF,TGTGCCAGCAGTCCCGGGGGACGGGGCGGCACTGAAGCTTTCTTT
TRBJ2-3,-,-,TRBV28,CASSFEAPGQARDTQYF,TGTGCCAGCAGTTTCGAAGCTCCGGGACAAGCAAGAGATACGCAGTATTTT
TRBJ2-5,-,-,TRBV11-2,CASSLDLRVVRGFIETQYF,TGTGCCAGCAGCTTAGATTTAAGGGTGGTAAGGGGGTTCATTGAGACCCAGTACTTC
TRBJ1-3,-,-,TRBV6-5,CASSQDRNGNTIYF,TGTGCCAGCAGTCAAGACAGGAATGGAAACACCATATATTTT
TRBJ2-3,-,-,TRBV2,CASITSGLTDTQYF,TGTGCCAGCATCACCAGCGGTCTCACAGATACGCAGTATTTT
TRBJ2-2,-,few,TRBV27,CASSLKGGNTGELFF,TGTGCCAGCAGTTTGAAGGGGGGGAACACCGGGGAGCTGTTTTTT
TRBJ1-6,-,-,TRBV3-1,CASSQGEEWNSPLHF,TGTGCCAGCAGCCAGGGGGAGGAATGGAATTCACCCCTCCACTTT
TRBJ2-3,TRBD2,-,TRBV6-6,CASSYKPPGLDADTQYF,TGTGCCAGCAGTTACAAGCCGCCGGGACTAGATGCAGATACGCAGTATTTT
TRBJ2-2,-,few,TRBV15,CATSRILIATGELFF,TGTGCCACCAGCAGGATTCTGATAGCTACCGGGGAGCTGTTTTTT
TRBJ2-1,TRBD1,-,TRBV24-1,CATRETGGYEQFF,TGTGCCACCAGGGAGACAGGGGGTTATGAGCAGTTCTTC
TRBJ2-7,-,-,TRBV5-1,CASSLRQPGESEQYF,TGCGCCAGCAGCTTGAGACAGCCCGGGGAGTCGGAGCAGTACTTC
TRBJ1-4,-,-,TRBV28,CASSRGRRLNEKLFF,TGTGCCAGCAGCCGAGGTCGGAGGCTAAATGAAAAACTGTTTTTT
TRBJ1-5,-,-,TRBV28,CATLRGTLQPQHF,TGTGCCACCCTAAGAGGGACCCTTCAGCCCCAGCATTTT
TRBJ2-7,-,-,TRBV4-1,CASSQDRGQGYNEQYF,TGCGCCAGCAGCCAAGATAGAGGGCAGGGATACAACGAGCAGTACTTC
TRBJ2-4,TRBD2,few,TRBV20-1,CSARTSGRARAKNIQYF,TGCAGTGCCAGGACTAGCGGGAGGGCCCGAGCCAAAAACATTCAGTACTTC
TRBJ2-5,-,-,TRBV20-1,CSARDSGSARETQYF,TGCAGTGCTAGAGATTCGGGATCGGCCAGGGAGACCCAGTACTTC
TRBJ1-2,-,-,TRBV5-4,CASSLWNRDNYGYTF,TGTGCCAGCAGCTTATGGAACAGAGATAACTATGGCTACACCTTC
TRBJ2-2,-,-,TRBV7-7,CAGSPSPWQDAANTGELFF,TGTGCCGGCAGCCCCAGTCCTTGGCAGGATGCTGCGAACACCGGGGAGCTGTTTTTT
TRBJ2-5,-,-,TRBV29-1,CSGSRNNEQYF,TGCAGTGGGTCTAGGAACAATGAGCAGTACTTC
TRBJ2-7,-,few,TRBV5-1,CASSVRSATYEQYF,TGCGCCAGCAGCGTGAGGAGCGCCACCTACGAGCAGTACTTC
TRBJ2-3,-,few,TRBV7-9,CASSLVGQSSTDTQYF,TGTGCCAGCAGCTTAGTGGGGCAGAGCAGCACAGATACGCAGTATTTT
TRBJ2-5,-,few,TRBV7-6,CASSKRRDTAQETQYF,TGTGCCAGCAGCAAACGCCGGGACACCGCCCAAGAGACCCAGTACTTC
TRBJ1-6,-,-,TRBV27,CASSPRGGSSYNSPLHF,TGTGCCAGCAGCCCACGCGGGGGGAGCTCCTATAATTCACCCCTCCACTTT
TRBJ2-3,-,-,TRBV20-1,CSAVEPGSSTDTQYF,TGCAGTGCGGTTGAGCCGGGGTCTAGCACAGATACGCAGTATTTT
TRBJ2-1,-,-,TRBV5-1,CASRSKTAENEQFF,TGCGCCAGCAGGTCGAAAACAGCGGAGAATGAGCAGTTCTTC
TRBJ1-1,-,-,TRBV20-1,CSARDLGDLGRTEAFF,TGCAGTGCTAGAGATCTAGGCGACCTGGGGCGGACTGAAGCTTTCTTT
TRBJ2-3,-,-,TRBV11-2,CASSLGLGVSTDTQYF,TGTGCCAGCAGCTTGGGACTCGGGGTTAGCACAGATACGCAGTATTTT
TRBJ1-2,-,-,TRBV27,CASTDSAGGYTF,TGTGCCAGCACGGATTCCGCTGGTGGCTACACCTTC
TRBJ1-1,-,-,TRBV20-1,CSASPESVAFF,TGCAGTGCTAGTCCTGAATCGGTAGCTTTCTTT
TRBJ1-2,-,-,TRBV7-2,CASSFSRTAYYGYTF,TGTGCCAGCAGCTTTTCTAGGACAGCCTACTATGGCTACACCTTC
TRBJ2-3,-,-,TRBV7-8,CASSLGYRGAKRMVDTQYF,TGTGCCAGCAGCTTAGGGTACCGGGGGGCAAAGAGAATGGTAGATACGCAGTATTTT
TRBJ2-7,TRBD2,-,TRBV12-3/TRBV12-4,CASSTGTKFYEQYF,TGTGCCAGCAGTACCGGGACTAAATTCTACGAGCAGTACTTC
TRBJ2-1,TRBD2,-,TRBV4-1,CASSQLGTSGYGGEQFF,TGCGCCAGCAGCCAATTGGGGACTAGCGGGTATGGGGGTGAGCAGTTCTTC
TRBJ2-7,TRBD2,-,TRBV28,CASSPQPGLAGAHEQYF,TGTGCCAGCAGTCCCCAACCGGGACTAGCGGGCGCCCACGAGCAGTACTTC
TRBJ2-7,-,-,TRBV12-3/TRBV12-4,CASSPPGGGFYEQYF,TGTGCCAGCAGCCCCCCCGGGGGTGGGTTCTACGAGCAGTACTTC
TRBJ2-7,TRBD1,-,TRBV5-4,CASSPRQGAGNYEQYF,TGTGCCAGCAGCCCGAGACAGGGGGCTGGGAACTACGAGCAGTACTTC
TRBJ2-7,-,-,TRBV6-6,CASSQLGEQYF,TGTGCCAGCAGTCAGCTTGGCGAGCAGTACTTC
TRBJ1-6,-,-,TRBV7-2,CASSLRTDRNSPLHF,TGTGCCAGCAGCTTACGGACGGACCGTAATTCACCCCTCCACTTT
TRBJ2-1,TRBD2,few,TRBV4-2,CASSQGTSYEQFF,TGTGCCAGCAGCCAAGGGACTAGCTATGAGCAGTTCTTC
TRBJ1-2,-,-,TRBV28,CASSLPGRVNYDYTF,TGTGCCAGCAGTTTGCCGGGGAGGGTTAACTATGACTACACCTTC
TRBJ1-1,-,-,TRBV12-3/TRBV12-4,CASSFGGQTEAFF,TGTGCCAGCAGTTTCGGGGGGCAGACTGAAGCTTTCTTT
TRBJ2-6,-,-,TRBV15,CATSRQGNGANVLTF,TGTGCCACCAGCAGACAGGGGAATGGGGCCAACGTCCTGACTTTC
TRBJ2-1,-,few,TRBV20-1,CSASHPTVSNEQFF,TGCAGTGCTAGCCATCCGACAGTTAGCAATGAGCAGTTCTTC
TRBJ1-2,TRBD1,-,TRBV20-1,CSARDQGAGYTF,TGCAGTGCTAGAGATCAGGGGGCCGGCTACACCTTC
TRBJ2-1,-,once,TRBV5-1,CASSSPVGGQFF,TGCGCCAGCAGCAGCCCGGTCGGAGGGCAGTTCTTC
TRBJ2-5,TRBD2,-,TRBV20-1,CSGLAGALTETPYF,TGCAGTGGACTGGCGGGAGCTTTAACAGAGACCCCGTACTTC
TRBJ2-5,-,-,TRBV11-1,CASRSRATAGTQYF,TGTGCCAGCAGGAGTAGGGCGACCGCCGGGACCCAGTACTTC
TRBJ2-3,-,-,TRBV10-3,CAISGGGTQYF,TGTGCCATCAGTGGAGGAGGGACGCAGTATTTT
TRBJ2-3,-,-,TRBV11-2,CASSPRSGNTDTQYF,TGTGCCAGCAGCCCTAGGAGCGGAAACACAGATACGCAGTATTTT
TRBJ1-1,-,few,TRBV7-2,CASSLARGRVEFTEAFF,TGTGCCAGCAGCTTAGCGCGGGGCAGGGTAGAGTTCACTGAAGCTTTCTTT